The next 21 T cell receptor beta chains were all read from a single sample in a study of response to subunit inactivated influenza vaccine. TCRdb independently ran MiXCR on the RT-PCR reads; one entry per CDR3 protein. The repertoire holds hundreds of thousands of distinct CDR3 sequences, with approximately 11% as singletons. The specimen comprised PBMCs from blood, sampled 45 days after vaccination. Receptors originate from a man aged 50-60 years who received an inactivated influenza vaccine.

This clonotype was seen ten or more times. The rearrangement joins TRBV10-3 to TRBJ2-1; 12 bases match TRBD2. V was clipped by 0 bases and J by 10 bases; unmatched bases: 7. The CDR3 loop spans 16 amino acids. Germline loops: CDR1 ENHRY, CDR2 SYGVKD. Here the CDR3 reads CAISESGLAGSGEQFF. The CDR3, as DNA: TGTGCCATCAGTGAGTCTGGACTAGCGGGAAGTGGGGAGCAGTTCTTC.

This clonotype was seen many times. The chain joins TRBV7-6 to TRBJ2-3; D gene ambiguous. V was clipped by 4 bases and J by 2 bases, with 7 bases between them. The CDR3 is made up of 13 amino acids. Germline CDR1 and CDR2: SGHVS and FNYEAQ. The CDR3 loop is CASSYHSTDTQYF. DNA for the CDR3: TGTGCCAGCAGCTACCACTCCACAGATACGCAGTATTTT. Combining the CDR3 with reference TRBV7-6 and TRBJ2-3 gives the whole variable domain GAGVSQSPRYKVTKRGQDVALRCDPISGHVSLYWYRQALGQGPEFLTYFNYEAQQDKSGLPNDRFSAERPEGSISTLTIQRTEQRDSAMYRCASSYHSTDTQYFGPGTRLTVL.

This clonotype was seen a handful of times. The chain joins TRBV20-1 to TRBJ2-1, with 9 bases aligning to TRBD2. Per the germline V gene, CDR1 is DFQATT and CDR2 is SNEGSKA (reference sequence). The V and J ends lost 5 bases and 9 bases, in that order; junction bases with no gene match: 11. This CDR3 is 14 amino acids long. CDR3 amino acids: CSAGVAGVVGEQFF. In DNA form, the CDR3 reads TGCAGTGCTGGGGTAGCGGGAGTGGTCGGTGAGCAGTTCTTC.

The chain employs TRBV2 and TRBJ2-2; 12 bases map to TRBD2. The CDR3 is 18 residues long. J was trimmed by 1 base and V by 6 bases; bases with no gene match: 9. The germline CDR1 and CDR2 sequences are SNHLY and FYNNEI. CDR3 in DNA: TGTGCCAGCAGCAAAACCAGGACTAGCGGGATGAACACCGGGGAGCTGTTTTTT. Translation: CASSKTRTSGMNTGELFF.

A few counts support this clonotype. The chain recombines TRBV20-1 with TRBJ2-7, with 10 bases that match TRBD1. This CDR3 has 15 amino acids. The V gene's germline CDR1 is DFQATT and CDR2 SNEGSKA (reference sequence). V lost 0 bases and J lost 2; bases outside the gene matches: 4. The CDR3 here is CSARDRDRGTYEQYF. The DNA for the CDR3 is TGCAGTGCTAGAGATCGGGACAGGGGAACCTACGAGCAGTACTTC.

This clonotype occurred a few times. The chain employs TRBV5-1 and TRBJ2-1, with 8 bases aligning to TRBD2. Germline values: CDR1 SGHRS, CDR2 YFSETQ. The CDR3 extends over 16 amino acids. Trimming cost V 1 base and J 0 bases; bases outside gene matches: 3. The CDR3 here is CASSLWSGSSYNEQFF. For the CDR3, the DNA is TGCGCCAGCAGCTTGTGGAGCGGGAGCTCCTACAATGAGCAGTTCTTC.

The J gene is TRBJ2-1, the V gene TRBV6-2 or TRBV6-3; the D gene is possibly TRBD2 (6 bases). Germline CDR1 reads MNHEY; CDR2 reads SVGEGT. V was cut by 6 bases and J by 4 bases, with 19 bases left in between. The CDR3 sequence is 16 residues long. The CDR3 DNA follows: TGTGCCAGCAGCCCCGGCAGCCTAGCGTATTACAATGAGCAGTTCTTC. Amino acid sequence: CASSPGSLAYYNEQFF.

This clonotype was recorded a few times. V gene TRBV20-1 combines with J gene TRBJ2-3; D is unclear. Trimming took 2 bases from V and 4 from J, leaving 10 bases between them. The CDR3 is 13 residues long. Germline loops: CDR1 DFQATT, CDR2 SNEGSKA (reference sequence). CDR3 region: CSARSSSPDTQYF. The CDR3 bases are TGCAGTGCTAGAAGTAGTAGTCCAGATACGCAGTATTTT.

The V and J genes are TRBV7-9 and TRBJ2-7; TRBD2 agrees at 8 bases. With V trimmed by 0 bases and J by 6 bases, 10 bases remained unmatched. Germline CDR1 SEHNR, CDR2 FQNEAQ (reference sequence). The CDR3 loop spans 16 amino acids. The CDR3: CASSLASGSFKSEQYF. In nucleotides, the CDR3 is TGTGCCAGCAGCTTAGCGAGCGGGAGCTTCAAGTCCGAGCAGTACTTC.

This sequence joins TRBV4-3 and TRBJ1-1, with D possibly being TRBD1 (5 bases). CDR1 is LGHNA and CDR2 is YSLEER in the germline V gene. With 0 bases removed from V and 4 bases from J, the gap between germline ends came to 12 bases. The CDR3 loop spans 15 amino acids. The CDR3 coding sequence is TGCGCCAGCAGCCAAGATATGGGGGGTTTCACTGAAGCTTTCTTT. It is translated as CASSQDMGGFTEAFF.

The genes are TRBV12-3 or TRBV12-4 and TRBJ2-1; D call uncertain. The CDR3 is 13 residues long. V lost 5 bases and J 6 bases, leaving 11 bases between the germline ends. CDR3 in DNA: TGTGCCAGCAGTCCCCTCTTGGGCAATGAGCAGTTCTTC. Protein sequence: CASSPLLGNEQFF.

CDR3: CASSFQSNQPQHF. The CDR3 coding sequence is TGTGCCAGCAGTTTTCAGTCCAATCAGCCCCAGCATTTT. The chain carries TRBV12-3 or TRBV12-4 and TRBJ1-5; D remains ambiguous. This CDR3 contains 13 residues. Trimming stripped 3 bases from V and 3 bases from J, with 6 bases between.

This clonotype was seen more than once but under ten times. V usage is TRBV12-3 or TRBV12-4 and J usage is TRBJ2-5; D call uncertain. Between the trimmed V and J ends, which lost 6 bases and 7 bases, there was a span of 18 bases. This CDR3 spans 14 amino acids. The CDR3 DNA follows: TGTGCCAGCAGCACCTCCGAGGATTTGGGGACCCAGTACTTC. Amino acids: CASSTSEDLGTQYF.

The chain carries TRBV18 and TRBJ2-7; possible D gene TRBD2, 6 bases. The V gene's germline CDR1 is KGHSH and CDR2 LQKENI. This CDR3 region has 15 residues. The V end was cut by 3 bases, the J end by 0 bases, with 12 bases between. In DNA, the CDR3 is TGTGCCAGCTCACCTACGGCTAGCGTCTCCTACGAGCAGTACTTC. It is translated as CASSPTASVSYEQYF.

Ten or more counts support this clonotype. As DNA, the CDR3 is TGTGCCAGCAGTCGACTAGCGGGGGCCTCCTACAATGAGCAGTTCTTC. It encodes CASSRLAGASYNEQFF. The chain joins TRBV2 to TRBJ2-1; 12 bases are a match to TRBD2. The CDR3 spans 16 residues. After removal of 5 bases from V and 0 bases from J, the junction contained 2 bases not matched to a gene. The germline V gene has CDR1 SNHLY and CDR2 FYNNEI.

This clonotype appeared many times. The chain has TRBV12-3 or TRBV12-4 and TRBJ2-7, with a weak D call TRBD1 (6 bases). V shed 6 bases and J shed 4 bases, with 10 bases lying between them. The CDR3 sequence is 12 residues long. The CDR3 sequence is CASSSGVYEQYF. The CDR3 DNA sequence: TGTGCCAGCAGCTCAGGGGTTTACGAGCAGTACTTC.

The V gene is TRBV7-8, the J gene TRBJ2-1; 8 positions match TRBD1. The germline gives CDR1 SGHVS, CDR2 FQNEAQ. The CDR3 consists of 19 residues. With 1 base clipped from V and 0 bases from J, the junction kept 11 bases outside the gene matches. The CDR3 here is CASSLDWTGFRSSYNEQFF. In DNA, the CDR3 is TGTGCCAGCAGCTTAGACTGGACAGGGTTCCGAAGCTCCTACAATGAGCAGTTCTTC.

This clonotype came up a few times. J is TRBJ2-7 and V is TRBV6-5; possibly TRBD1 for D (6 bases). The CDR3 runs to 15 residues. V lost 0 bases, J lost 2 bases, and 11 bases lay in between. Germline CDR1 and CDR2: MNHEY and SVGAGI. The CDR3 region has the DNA TGTGCCAGCAGTTACTCGAGGGGGTCCCCCTACGAGCAGTACTTC. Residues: CASSYSRGSPYEQYF.

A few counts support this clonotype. DNA for the CDR3: TGTGCCAGCAGTTACTCGGCTAGCGGAAGCGGGTTAGAGACCCAGTACTTC. Its translation is CASSYSASGSGLETQYF. This rearrangement joins TRBV6-2 or TRBV6-3 to TRBJ2-5; 7 positions agree with TRBD2. The CDR3 sequence is 17 residues long. Per germline, CDR1 MNHEY and CDR2 SVGEGT. Unmatched junction bases numbered 11, after V lost 0 bases and J lost 4 bases.

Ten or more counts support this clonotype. CDR3 protein: CASSSGDRGISNTEAFF. The CDR3 DNA sequence: TGTGCCAGCAGTTCCGGGGACAGGGGAATATCCAACACTGAAGCTTTCTTT. The V and J genes are TRBV12-3 or TRBV12-4 and TRBJ1-1, with TRBD1 identical over 10 bases. The CDR3 is made up of 17 amino acids. With V trimmed by 4 bases and J by 2 bases, 10 bases remained unmatched.

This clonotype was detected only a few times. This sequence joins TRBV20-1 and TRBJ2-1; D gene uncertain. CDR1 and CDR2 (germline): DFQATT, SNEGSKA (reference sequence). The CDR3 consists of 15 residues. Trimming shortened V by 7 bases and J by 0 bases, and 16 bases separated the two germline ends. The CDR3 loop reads CSVSKGYSSYNEQFF. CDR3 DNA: TGCAGTGTATCAAAGGGATATAGCTCCTACAATGAGCAGTTCTTC.